There are many counts of the clone carrying this T cell receptor beta chain. This sample was taken from a study of T-cell reconstitution after alpha-beta-depleted transplantation in children. CDR1 DFQATT and CDR2 SNEGSKA come from the germline V gene (reference sequence). Trimming removed 1 base at V and 1 base at J, with 8 bases between. CDR3 length: 13 amino acids. It was with unique molecular identifiers that the TCRbeta library was prepared. TCRdb ran MiXCR on the PCR reads and lists one entry per CDR3 protein. The sample yields around 400,000 distinct CDR3 sequences, roughly 21% seen once. The TCR sequence derives from a human donor who donated a stem cell graft to a child with acute myeloid leukemia. The starting material was PBMCs from the stem cell graft donor, obtained from the stem cell graft. V and J are TRBV20-1 and TRBJ2-7; D unresolved. CDR3 region: CSARVGTSYEQYF. The CDR3 coding sequence is TGCAGTGCTAGAGTAGGCACTTCCTACGAGCAGTACTTC.